Following are 19 T cell receptor beta chains from one sample sequenced in a study of Graves' ophthalmopathy and Graves' hyperthyroidism. Researchers took RNA transcripts and amplified TCR beta CDR3 regions from them. HTBI primers primed a first-round RT-PCR, and a second-round multiplex PCR followed. TCRdb reprocessed the multiplex PCR reads with MiXCR, giving one entry per CDR3 protein. The table has around 600,000 distinct CDR3 sequences, over 40% seen once. The sample comprised peripheral blood. These receptors were collected from an adult man with Graves' ophthalmopathy.

This clonotype was seen ten or more times. The chain carries TRBV19 and TRBJ2-2; TRBD1 or TRBD2 may be the D gene (5 bases each). Germline CDR1 and CDR2: LNHDA and SQIVND (reference sequence). There are 16 residues in the CDR3. V lost 7 bases and J 5 bases, leaving 20 bases between the germline ends. This chain's CDR3 is CASNERDRHITGELFF. The CDR3 bases are TGTGCCAGTAACGAAAGGGACCGTCACATTACCGGGGAGCTGTTTTTT.

This chain connects TRBV7-9 to TRBJ2-7; no clear D. V was shortened by 5 bases and J by 0 bases, with 20 bases between the two germline ends. The germline V gene has CDR1 SEHNR and CDR2 FQNEAQ (reference sequence). The CDR3 extends over 17 amino acids. As DNA, the CDR3 is TGTGCCAGCAGCCACTTCTATACGGCAGAAAGCTCCTACGAGCAGTACTTC. This codes for CASSHFYTAESSYEQYF.

The rearrangement joins TRBV9 to TRBJ1-2; D not certain. Germline V gene lookup returns CDR1 SGDLS and CDR2 YYNGEE. This CDR3 has 14 residues. Trimming took 0 bases from V and 4 from J, leaving 10 bases between them. Written as DNA, the CDR3 is TGTGCCAGCAGCGTAGCTCAGCTAACCTATGGCTACACCTTC. It is translated as CASSVAQLTYGYTF.

This clonotype was counted at least ten times. The rearrangement uses TRBV7-9 and TRBJ1-4; no firm D call. This CDR3 spans 17 amino acids. Per the germline V gene, CDR1 is SEHNR and CDR2 is FQNEAQ (reference sequence). V lost 4 bases to trimming and J lost 3 bases, with 18 bases between them. The CDR3 bases are TGTGCCAGCAGCTCTCGGGTCTCCTCGAGGGCTAATGAAAAACTGTTTTTT. It translates to CASSSRVSSRANEKLFF.

As to this clonotype: One junction end does not reproduce the germline sequence, and a read error may be involved. The chain recombines TRBV7-8 with TRBJ1-1; D unclear. Germline values: CDR1 SGHVS, CDR2 FQNEAQ. This CDR3 is built from 13 residues. The CDR3 nucleotides are TGCGCCAGCAGCCAAGATCCTAGGGATGAAGCTTTCTTT. This codes for CASSQDPRDEAFF.

The rearrangement links TRBV5-1 to TRBJ2-3; D is unclear. This CDR3 is 14 amino acids long. Trimming shortened V by 0 bases and J by 2 bases, and 7 bases separated the two germline ends. Germline CDR1 is SGHRS and CDR2 is YFSETQ. This chain's CDR3 is CASSLEQITDTQYF. The CDR3, as DNA: TGCGCCAGCAGCTTGGAACAGATCACAGATACGCAGTATTTT.

This clonotype was detected only a few times. V gene TRBV19 combines with J gene TRBJ2-5; TRBD1 aligns across 7 bases. CDR3 length: 14 amino acids. Looked up from germline, CDR1 is LNHDA and CDR2 is SQIVND (reference sequence). J lost 1 base, V lost 8 bases, and 7 bases had no gene match. CDR3 sequence: CASRVRQGQETQYF. For the CDR3, the DNA is TGTGCCAGTCGGGTGAGACAGGGCCAAGAGACCCAGTACTTC.

As for this clonotype: A read error is likely, as this CDR3 ends without the conserved phenylalanine or tryptophan. No DNA is shown, since the ends of the CDR3 on it are uncertain; the CDR3 is the one TCRdb lists. The V and J genes are TRBV10-3 and TRBJ1-4; the DNA was not compared with TRBD1, the D call given in the table. The CDR3 extends over 9 residues, inclusive of both ends. Germline V gene lookup returns CDR1 ENHRY and CDR2 SYGVKD. The CDR3 is CAISDGQFN.

This clonotype was seen only a few times. A much larger clone lies a single base off, so this may be a read error. The gene calls are TRBV10-3 and TRBJ2-7; 8 bases map to TRBD1. This CDR3 comprises 15 residues. The germline CDR1 and CDR2 sequences are ENHRY and SYGVKD. The CDR3 here is CAISESDRATYEQCF. CDR3 sequence (DNA): TGTGCCATCAGTGAGTCGGACAGGGCGACCTACGAGCAGTGCTTC.

This clonotype was seen only a few times. CDR3 in DNA: TGTGCCAGCAGTTTGGCCAGCACCTCCTACGAGCAGTACTTC. This codes for CASSLASTSYEQYF. V gene TRBV12-3 or TRBV12-4 combines with J gene TRBJ2-7, with D unresolved. V shed 3 bases and J shed 0 bases, with 9 bases lying between them. The CDR3 sequence is 14 residues long.

This clonotype has a count of ten or more. The chain combines TRBV25-1 with TRBJ2-3; no firm D call. Trimming cost V 4 bases and J 9 bases, with 17 bases left between them. This CDR3 has 14 residues. Per the germline V gene, CDR1 is MGHDK and CDR2 is SYGVNS. The CDR3 nucleotides read TGTGCCAGCAGTGGTAATAGCCCATATGAGACGCAGTATTTT. Translating gives CASSGNSPYETQYF.

The V call is TRBV10-3, the J call TRBJ1-5, with D possibly matching TRBD1 (5 bases). The germline V and J ends were trimmed by 11 bases and 6 bases, with 20 bases remaining between them. The CDR3 spans 14 residues. The germline CDR1 and CDR2 sequences are ENHRY and SYGVKD. This CDR3 reads CAWSVRRGLQPQHF. CDR3 in DNA: TGTGCCTGGAGTGTAAGGAGGGGTCTTCAGCCCCAGCATTTT.

Judged by abundance, this clonotype is medium-sized. The V gene is TRBV2, the J gene TRBJ1-2; maybe TRBD1 (5 bases). This CDR3 comprises 14 residues. The germline V gene has CDR1 SNHLY and CDR2 FYNNEI. Trimming removed 3 bases at V and 5 bases at J, with 13 bases between. In nucleotides, the CDR3 is TGTGCCAGCAGTGACTTGGGGCTGGCGTATGGCTACACCTTC. It yields the protein CASSDLGLAYGYTF.

V is TRBV5-4 and J is TRBJ1-6, with TRBD1 matching over 7 bases. CDR1 SGHNT and CDR2 YYREEE come from the germline V gene (reference sequence). The CDR3 extends over 15 amino acids. With 1 base clipped from V and 3 bases from J, the junction kept 1 base outside the gene matches. The CDR3 loop is CASSLTGDYNSPLHF. In nucleotides, the CDR3 is TGTGCCAGCAGCTTGACAGGGGACTATAATTCACCCCTCCACTTT.

The V gene is TRBV30, the J gene TRBJ1-1; D is perhaps TRBD1 (6 bases). V lost 0 bases and J lost 1, with 12 bases in between. Germline V gene lookup returns CDR1 GTSNPN and CDR2 SVGIG (reference sequence). The CDR3 covers 15 residues. As DNA, the CDR3 is TGTGCCTGGAGTGTACCTCCAGGGGAGAACACTGAAGCTTTCTTT. Residues: CAWSVPPGENTEAFF. The whole variable domain, remainder taken from reference TRBV30 and TRBJ1-1, is SQTIHQWPATLVQPVGSPLSLECTVEGTSNPNLYWYRQAAGRGLQLLFYSVGIGQISSEVPQNLSASRPQDRQFILSSKKLLLSDSGFYLCAWSVPPGENTEAFFGQGTRLTVV.

Only one count was recorded for this clonotype. The CDR3 nucleotides read TGTGCCAGCAGCTCGCCGAAGAGCTCCTACAATGAGCAGTTCTTC. Translating gives CASSSPKSSYNEQFF. J is TRBJ2-1 and V is TRBV7-2; D remains ambiguous. Germline V lookup: CDR1 SGHTA, CDR2 FQGNSA. V was cut by 4 bases and J by 0 bases, with 10 bases left in between. CDR3 size: 15 residues.

This clonotype was counted a few times. The CDR3 sequence is CATRWDRRVTAGENTGELFF. DNA of the CDR3: TGTGCGACCAGATGGGATAGACGGGTCACAGCGGGAGAAAACACCGGGGAGCTGTTTTTT. The chain carries TRBV2 and TRBJ2-2; 8 nucleotides align to TRBD2. The CDR3 is 20 amino acids. Germline values: CDR1 SNHLY, CDR2 FYNNEI.

This clonotype appeared many times. The chain has TRBV2 and TRBJ1-5, with 7 nucleotides matching TRBD1. Germline assignment: CDR1 SNHLY and CDR2 FYNNEI. The V segment lost 6 bases and the J segment 3 bases; nucleotides outside the gene matches: 11. This CDR3 has 16 amino acids. The CDR3 is CASSEGRDRLNQPQHF. CDR3 DNA sequence: TGTGCCAGCAGCGAGGGCCGGGACAGACTCAATCAGCCCCAGCATTTT.

This clonotype was seen at least ten times. The V and J genes are TRBV2 and TRBJ2-2, with TRBD2 as a possible D gene (5 bases). The CDR3 runs 12 residues. V was clipped by 6 bases and J by 6 bases, with 8 bases between them. CDR1 is SNHLY and CDR2 is FYNNEI in the germline V gene. CDR3 loop: CASRRVPGELFF. The CDR3 region has the DNA TGTGCCAGCAGGAGGGTGCCCGGGGAGCTGTTTTTT.